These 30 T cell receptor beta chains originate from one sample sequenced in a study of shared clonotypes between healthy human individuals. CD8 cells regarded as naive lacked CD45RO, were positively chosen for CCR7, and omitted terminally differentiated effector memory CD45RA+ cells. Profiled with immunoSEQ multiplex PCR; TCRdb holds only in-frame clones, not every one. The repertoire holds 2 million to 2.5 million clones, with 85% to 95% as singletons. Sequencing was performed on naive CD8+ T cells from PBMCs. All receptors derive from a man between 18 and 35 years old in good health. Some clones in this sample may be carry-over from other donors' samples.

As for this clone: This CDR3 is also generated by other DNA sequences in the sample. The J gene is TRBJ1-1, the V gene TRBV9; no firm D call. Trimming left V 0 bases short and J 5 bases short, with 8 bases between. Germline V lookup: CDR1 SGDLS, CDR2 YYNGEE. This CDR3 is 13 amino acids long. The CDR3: CASSVDMGTEAFF. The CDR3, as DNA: TGTGCCAGCAGCGTAGATATGGGGACTGAAGCTTTCTTT. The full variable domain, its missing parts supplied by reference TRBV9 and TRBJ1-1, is DSGVTQTPKHLITATGQRVTLRCSPRSGDLSVYWYQQSLDQGLQFLIQYYNGEERAKGNILERFSAQQFPDLHSELNLSSLELGDSALYFCASSVDMGTEAFFGQGTRLTVV.

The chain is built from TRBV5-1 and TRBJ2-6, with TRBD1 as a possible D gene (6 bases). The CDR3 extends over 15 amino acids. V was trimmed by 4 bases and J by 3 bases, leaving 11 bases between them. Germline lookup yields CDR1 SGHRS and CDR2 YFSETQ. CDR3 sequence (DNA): TGCGCCAGCAGCCCCGGACAGTATGGGGCCAACGTCCTGACTTTC. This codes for CASSPGQYGANVLTF.

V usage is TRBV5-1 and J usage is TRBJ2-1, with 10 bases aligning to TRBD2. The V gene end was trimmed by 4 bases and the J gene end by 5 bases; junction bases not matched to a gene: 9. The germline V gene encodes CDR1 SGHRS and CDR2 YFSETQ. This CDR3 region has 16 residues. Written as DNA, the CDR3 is TGCGCCAGCAGCCCGTTAGCGGGAGGAACGGACAATGAGCAGTTCTTC. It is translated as CASSPLAGGTDNEQFF.

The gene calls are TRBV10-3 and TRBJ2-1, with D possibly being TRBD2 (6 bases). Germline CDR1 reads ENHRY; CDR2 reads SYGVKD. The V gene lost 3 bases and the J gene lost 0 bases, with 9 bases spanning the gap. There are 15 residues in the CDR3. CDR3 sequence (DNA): TGTGCCATCAGTGATAGCGGAAGCTCCTACAATGAGCAGTTCTTC. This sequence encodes CAISDSGSSYNEQFF.

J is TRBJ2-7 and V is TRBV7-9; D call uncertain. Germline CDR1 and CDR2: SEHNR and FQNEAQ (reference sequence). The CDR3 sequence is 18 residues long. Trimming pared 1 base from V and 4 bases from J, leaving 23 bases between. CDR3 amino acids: CASSLDSIWTSEFYEQYF. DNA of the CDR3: TGTGCCAGCAGCTTAGACTCCATTTGGACCTCCGAGTTTTACGAGCAGTACTTC.

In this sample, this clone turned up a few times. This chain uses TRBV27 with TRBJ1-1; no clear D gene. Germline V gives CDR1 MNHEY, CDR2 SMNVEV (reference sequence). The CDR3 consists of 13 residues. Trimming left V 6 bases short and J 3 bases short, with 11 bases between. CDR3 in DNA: TGTGCCAGCAGCAAGGGAGTTTACACTGAAGCTTTCTTT. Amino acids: CASSKGVYTEAFF.

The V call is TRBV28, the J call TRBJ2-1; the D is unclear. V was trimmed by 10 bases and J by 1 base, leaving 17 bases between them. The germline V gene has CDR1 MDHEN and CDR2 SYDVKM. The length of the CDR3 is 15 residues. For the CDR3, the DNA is TGTGCCACCAGAATACACGGTTCTTCCTACAATGAGCAGTTCTTC. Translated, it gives CATRIHGSSYNEQFF.

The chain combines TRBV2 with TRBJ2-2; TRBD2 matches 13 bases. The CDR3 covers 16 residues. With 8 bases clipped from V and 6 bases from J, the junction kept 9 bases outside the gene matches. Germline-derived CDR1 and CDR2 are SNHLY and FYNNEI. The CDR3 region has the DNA TGTGCCAGCGCTGGACTAGCGGGAGTTGGTGCCGGGGAGCTGTTTTTT. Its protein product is CASAGLAGVGAGELFF.

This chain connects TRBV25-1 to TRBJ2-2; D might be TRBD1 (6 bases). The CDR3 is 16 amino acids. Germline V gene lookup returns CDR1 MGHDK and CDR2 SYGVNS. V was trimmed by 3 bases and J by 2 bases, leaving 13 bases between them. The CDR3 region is CASSDPRTDNTGELFF. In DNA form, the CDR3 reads TGTGCCAGCAGTGACCCTCGGACAGATAACACCGGGGAGCTGTTTTTT. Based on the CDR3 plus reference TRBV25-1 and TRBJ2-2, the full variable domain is EADIYQTPRYLVIGTGKKITLECSQTMGHDKMYWYQQDPGMELHLIHYSYGVNSTEKGDLSSESTVSRIRTEHFPLTLESARPSHTSQYLCASSDPRTDNTGELFFGEGSRLTVL.

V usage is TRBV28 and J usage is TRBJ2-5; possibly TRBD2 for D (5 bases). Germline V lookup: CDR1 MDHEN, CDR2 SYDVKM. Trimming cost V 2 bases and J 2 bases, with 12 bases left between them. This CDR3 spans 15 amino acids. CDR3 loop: CASSLTRGPQETQYF. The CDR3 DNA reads TGTGCCAGCAGTTTAACCCGCGGGCCTCAAGAGACCCAGTACTTC.

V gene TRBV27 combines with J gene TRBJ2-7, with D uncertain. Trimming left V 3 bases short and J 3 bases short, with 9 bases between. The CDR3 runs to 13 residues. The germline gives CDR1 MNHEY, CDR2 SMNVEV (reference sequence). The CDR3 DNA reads TGTGCCAGCAGTTTTGCACTGAGCTACGAGCAGTACTTC. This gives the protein CASSFALSYEQYF.

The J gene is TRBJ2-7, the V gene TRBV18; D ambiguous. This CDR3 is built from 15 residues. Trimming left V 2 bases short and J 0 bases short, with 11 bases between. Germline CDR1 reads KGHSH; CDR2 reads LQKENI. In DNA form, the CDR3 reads TGTGCCAGCTCACCAACTGGCGAGAGCTCCTACGAGCAGTACTTC. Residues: CASSPTGESSYEQYF.

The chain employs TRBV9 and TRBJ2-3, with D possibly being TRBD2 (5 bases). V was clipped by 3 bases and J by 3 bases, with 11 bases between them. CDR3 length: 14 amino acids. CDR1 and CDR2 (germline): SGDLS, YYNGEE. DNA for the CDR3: TGTGCCAGCAGCGGTGAGGGTTTTACAGATACGCAGTATTTT. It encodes CASSGEGFTDTQYF.

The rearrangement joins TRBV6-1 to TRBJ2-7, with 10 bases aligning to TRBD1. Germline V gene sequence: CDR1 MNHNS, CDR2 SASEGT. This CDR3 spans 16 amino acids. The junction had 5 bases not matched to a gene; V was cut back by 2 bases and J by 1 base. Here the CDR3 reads CASSERQGAQSYEQYF. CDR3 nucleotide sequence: TGTGCCAGCAGTGAAAGACAGGGGGCGCAATCCTACGAGCAGTACTTC.

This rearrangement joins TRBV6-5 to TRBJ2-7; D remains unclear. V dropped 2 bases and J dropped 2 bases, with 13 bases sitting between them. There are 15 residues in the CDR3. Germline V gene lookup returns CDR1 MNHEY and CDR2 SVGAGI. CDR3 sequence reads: CASSYKSLQPYEQYF. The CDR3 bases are TGTGCCAGCAGTTACAAGTCACTCCAACCCTACGAGCAGTACTTC.

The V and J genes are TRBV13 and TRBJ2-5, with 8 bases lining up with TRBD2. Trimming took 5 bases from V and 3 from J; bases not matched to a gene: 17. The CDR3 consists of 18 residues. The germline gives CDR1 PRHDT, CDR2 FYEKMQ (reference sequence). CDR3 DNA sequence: TGTGCCAGCAGCCTCTCGGGGTGGCGGGAGGCATCCAAAGAGACCCAGTACTTC. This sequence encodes CASSLSGWREASKETQYF.

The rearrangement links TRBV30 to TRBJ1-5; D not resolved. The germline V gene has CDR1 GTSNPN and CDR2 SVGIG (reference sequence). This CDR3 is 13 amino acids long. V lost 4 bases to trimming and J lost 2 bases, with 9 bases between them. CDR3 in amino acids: CAWTRGGNQPQHF. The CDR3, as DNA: TGTGCCTGGACCCGTGGGGGCAATCAGCCCCAGCATTTT.

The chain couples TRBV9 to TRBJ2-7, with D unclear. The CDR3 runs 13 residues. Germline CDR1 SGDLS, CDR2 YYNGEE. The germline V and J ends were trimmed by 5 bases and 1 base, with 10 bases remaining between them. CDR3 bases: TGTGCCAGCAGGCCCGCCGGTTCCTACGAGCAGTACTTC. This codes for CASRPAGSYEQYF.

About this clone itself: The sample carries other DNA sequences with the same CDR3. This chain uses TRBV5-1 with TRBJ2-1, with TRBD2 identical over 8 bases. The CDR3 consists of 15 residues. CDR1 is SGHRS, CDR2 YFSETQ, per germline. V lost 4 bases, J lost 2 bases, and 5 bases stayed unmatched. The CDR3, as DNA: TGCGCCAGCAGCCTAGCGGGTCTGCCCTACAATGAGCAGTTCTTC. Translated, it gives CASSLAGLPYNEQFF.

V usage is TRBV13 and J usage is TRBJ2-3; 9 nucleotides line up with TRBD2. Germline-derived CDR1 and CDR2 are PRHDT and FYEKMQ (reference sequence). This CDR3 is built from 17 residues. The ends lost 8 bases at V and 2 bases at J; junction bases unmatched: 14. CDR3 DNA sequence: TGTGCCAGCGGTGGAGGTCGACGACTAGCGGTCACAGATACGCAGTATTTT. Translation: CASGGGRRLAVTDTQYF.

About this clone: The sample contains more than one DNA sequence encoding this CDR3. In DNA, the CDR3 is TGTGCCAGCAGTGCGGACCTCAGCTCCTACAATGAGCAGTTCTTC. Protein product: CASSADLSSYNEQFF. V gene TRBV2 combines with J gene TRBJ2-1; D gene unclear. The CDR3 totals 15 residues. Germline loops: CDR1 SNHLY, CDR2 FYNNEI. Trimming left V 4 bases short and J 0 bases short, with 10 bases between.

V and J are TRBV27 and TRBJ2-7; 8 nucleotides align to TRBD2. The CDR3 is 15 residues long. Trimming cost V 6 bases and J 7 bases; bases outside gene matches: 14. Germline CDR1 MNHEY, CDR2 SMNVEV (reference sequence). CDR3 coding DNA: TGTGCCAGCAGCTACTCGAGCGGGAGCCGGGGTGAGCAGTACTTC. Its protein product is CASSYSSGSRGEQYF.

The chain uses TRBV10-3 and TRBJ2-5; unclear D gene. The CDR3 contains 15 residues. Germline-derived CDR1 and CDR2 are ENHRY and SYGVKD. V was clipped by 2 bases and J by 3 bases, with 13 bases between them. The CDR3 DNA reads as TGTGCCATCAGTGAGAGGGCGGCGGAAAAAGAGACCCAGTACTTC. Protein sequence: CAISERAAEKETQYF.

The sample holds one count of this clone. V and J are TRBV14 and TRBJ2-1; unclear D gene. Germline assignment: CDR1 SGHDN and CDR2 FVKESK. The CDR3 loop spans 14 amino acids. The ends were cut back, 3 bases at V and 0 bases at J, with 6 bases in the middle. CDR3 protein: CASSQYGSYNEQFF. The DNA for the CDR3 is TGTGCCAGCAGCCAGTACGGCTCCTACAATGAGCAGTTCTTC.

The DNA of the CDR3 is TGTGCCAGCACTGACTACCAGACCTACAATGAGCAGTTCTTC. Translated, it gives CASTDYQTYNEQFF. J is TRBJ2-1 and V is TRBV2; D perhaps matches TRBD2 (5 bases). Germline V gives CDR1 SNHLY, CDR2 FYNNEI. V was trimmed by 7 bases and J by 2 bases, leaving 12 bases between them. The CDR3 loop spans 14 amino acids.

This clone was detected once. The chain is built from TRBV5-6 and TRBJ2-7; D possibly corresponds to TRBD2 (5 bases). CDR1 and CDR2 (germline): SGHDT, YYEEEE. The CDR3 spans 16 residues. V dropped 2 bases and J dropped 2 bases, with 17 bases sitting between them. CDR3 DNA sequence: TGTGCCAGCAGCTTTAAGTCGGCTAGCAGAACCTACGAGCAGTACTTC. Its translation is CASSFKSASRTYEQYF.

For the CDR3, the DNA is TGTGCCAGCAGTCCACCGGGACACTTTGGAGAGGAGACCCAGTACTTC. The encoded protein is CASSPPGHFGEETQYF. V and J are TRBV27 and TRBJ2-5; possibly TRBD1 for D (6 bases). The CDR3 spans 16 residues. Germline loops: CDR1 MNHEY, CDR2 SMNVEV (reference sequence). V lost 5 bases, J lost 5 bases, and 21 bases lay in between.

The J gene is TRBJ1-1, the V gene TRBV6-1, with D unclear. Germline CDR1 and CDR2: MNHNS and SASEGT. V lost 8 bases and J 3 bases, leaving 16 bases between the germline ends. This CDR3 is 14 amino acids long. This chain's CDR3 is CASRKAPGHTEAFF. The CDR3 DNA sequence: TGTGCCAGCCGGAAGGCCCCGGGCCACACTGAAGCTTTCTTT.

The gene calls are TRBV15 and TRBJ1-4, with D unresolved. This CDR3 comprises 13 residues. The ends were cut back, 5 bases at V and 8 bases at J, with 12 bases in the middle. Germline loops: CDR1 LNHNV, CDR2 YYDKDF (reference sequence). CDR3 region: CATSARALEKLFF. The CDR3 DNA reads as TGTGCCACCAGCGCACGGGCCCTCGAAAAACTGTTTTTT.

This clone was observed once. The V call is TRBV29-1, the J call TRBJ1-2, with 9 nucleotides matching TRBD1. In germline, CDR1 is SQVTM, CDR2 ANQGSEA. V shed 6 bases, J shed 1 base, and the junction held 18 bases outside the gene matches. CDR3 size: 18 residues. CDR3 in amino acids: CSVDRSTGGTYLNYGYTF. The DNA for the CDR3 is TGCAGCGTCGATCGATCGACAGGGGGGACTTACCTTAACTATGGCTACACCTTC.